This TCR beta chain was found in a study of T cell repertoires in cytomegalovirus infection. Study in general: The public TCR beta signatures pointed to both CMV infection and matching HLA type.

TCRdb ran MiXCR on the reads and lists one entry per CDR3 protein. The table shows about 250,000 distinct CDR3 sequences, with 10% to 15% occurring only once. Study-level points and caveats: Across the ex vivo response, the dominant clonotypes were HLA-C-restricted CMV-specific TCR beta clonotypes.

For this clonotype: Its antigen remains unknown.

This clonotype was obtained from a human donor in good health (CMV status not recorded). Some clones in this sample may be carry-over from other donors' samples. The material sequenced was PBMCs.

The CDR3 sequence: CATSRGDRLANEQFF. CDR3 coding DNA: TGTGCCACCAGCAGAGGGGACAGGTTAGCAAATGAGCAGTTCTTC. The chain is built from TRBV15 and TRBJ2-1; 8 positions match TRBD1. This CDR3 comprises 15 residues. CDR1 and CDR2 from the germline V gene are LNHNV and YYDKDF (reference sequence). V gave up 1 base and J gave up 7 bases; unmatched junction bases: 6. The whole variable domain, filled in from reference TRBV15 and TRBJ2-1, reads DAMVIQNPRYQVTQFGKPVTLSCSQTLNHNVMYWYQQKSSQAPKLLFHYYDKDFNNEADTPDNFQSRRPNTSFCFLDIRSPGLGDTAMYLCATSRGDRLANEQFFGPGTRLTVL.